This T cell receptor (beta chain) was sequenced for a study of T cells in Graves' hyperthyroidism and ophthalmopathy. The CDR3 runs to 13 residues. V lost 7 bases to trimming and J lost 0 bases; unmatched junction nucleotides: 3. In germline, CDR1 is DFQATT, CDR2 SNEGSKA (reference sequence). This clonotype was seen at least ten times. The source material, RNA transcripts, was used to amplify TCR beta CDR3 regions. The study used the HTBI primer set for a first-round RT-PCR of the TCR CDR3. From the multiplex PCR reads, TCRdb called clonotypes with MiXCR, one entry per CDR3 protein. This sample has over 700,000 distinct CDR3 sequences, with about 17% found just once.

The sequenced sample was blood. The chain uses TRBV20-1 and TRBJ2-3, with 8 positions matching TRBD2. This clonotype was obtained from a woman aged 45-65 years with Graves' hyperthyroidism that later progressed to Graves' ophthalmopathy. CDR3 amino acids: CSEAGGSTDTQYF. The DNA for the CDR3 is TGCAGTGAGGCGGGGGGTAGCACAGATACGCAGTATTTT.